A single sample is the source of the 17 T cell receptor beta chains below, sequenced in a study of blood T cell repertoires in COVID-19. TCRdb's copy holds only in-frame clones and misses some; the assay was immunoSEQ multiplex PCR. The profile shows about 260,000 clones, roughly nine tenths of them singletons. The source material was peripheral blood. Every receptor here comes from a man in his forties or fifties who had recovered from COVID-19.

The chain has TRBV2 and TRBJ2-3, with 11 positions matching TRBD1. Per the germline V gene, CDR1 is SNHLY and CDR2 is FYNNEI. This CDR3 contains 14 residues. J lost 4 bases, V lost 5 bases, and 2 bases had no gene match. The DNA of the CDR3 is TGTGCCAGCAGTACGGGACAGGGGGCAGATACGCAGTATTTT. Amino acid sequence: CASSTGQGADTQYF.

This clone was observed once. This chain joins TRBV11-2 and TRBJ1-1, with D possibly matching TRBD1 (6 bases). V lost 1 base to trimming and J lost 4 bases, with 22 bases between them. Germline CDR1 and CDR2: SGHAT and FQNNGV. The CDR3 sequence is 18 residues long. For the CDR3, the DNA is TGTGCCAGCAGCTTAGTTGGTTCCAGGGGCAGGTTTGGCACTGAAGCTTTCTTT. Protein sequence: CASSLVGSRGRFGTEAFF. Variable domain in full (rest from reference TRBV11-2 and TRBJ1-1): EAGVAQSPRYKIIEKRQSVAFWCNPISGHATLYWYQQILGQGPKLLIQFQNNGVVDDSQLPKDRFSAERLKGVDSTLKIQPAKLEDSAVYLCASSLVGSRGRFGTEAFFGQGTRLTVV.

The chain combines TRBV6-2 or TRBV6-3 with TRBJ1-2; 7 bases agree with TRBD1. Per germline, CDR1 MNHEY and CDR2 SVGEGT. This CDR3 spans 15 amino acids. J was trimmed by 8 bases and V by 6 bases; bases with no gene match: 15. The CDR3 loop is CASSRLETGTIGYTF. The CDR3 DNA follows: TGTGCCAGCAGCCGCCTTGAGACAGGGACCATCGGCTACACCTTC.

The chain links TRBV7-8 to TRBJ2-7; 11 bases are shared with TRBD1. The trim removed 4 bases at V and 5 bases at J, leaving 7 bases unmatched. Germline V gives CDR1 SGHVS, CDR2 FQNEAQ. This CDR3 is 15 amino acids long. The CDR3 sequence is CASSSTGTGGNEQYF. The CDR3 DNA is TGTGCCAGCAGCTCTACCGGGACAGGGGGTAACGAGCAGTACTTC.

The chain is built from TRBV5-4 and TRBJ1-2; 9 bases are a match to TRBD1. With 3 bases clipped from V and 7 bases from J, the junction kept 7 bases outside the gene matches. This CDR3 region has 14 residues. CDR1 and CDR2 (germline): SGHNT, YYREEE (reference sequence). The CDR3 DNA reads TGTGCCAGCAGCTCGCCCCGGGACAGGGCTGGCTACACCTTC. Translated, it gives CASSSPRDRAGYTF.

This clone was seen a single time. The rearrangement uses TRBV29-1 and TRBJ1-5; D not resolved. Trimming took 5 bases from V and 2 from J, leaving 13 bases between them. The V gene's germline CDR1 is SQVTM and CDR2 ANQGSEA. The length of the CDR3 is 14 residues. The CDR3 sequence: CSVKGGSGNQPQHF. Here the CDR3 DNA reads TGCAGCGTTAAGGGAGGATCGGGCAATCAGCCCCAGCATTTT. Complete variable domain (other parts from reference TRBV29-1 and TRBJ1-5): SAVISQKPSRDICQRGTSLTIQCQVDSQVTMMFWYRQQPGQSLTLIATANQGSEATYESGFVIDKFPISRPNLTFSTLTVSNMSPEDSSIYLCSVKGGSGNQPQHFGDGTRLSIL.

The J gene is TRBJ1-1, the V gene TRBV6-2 or TRBV6-3, with a tentative D call TRBD1 (5 bases). The CDR3 is 14 residues long. Trimming stripped 6 bases from V and 4 bases from J, with 15 bases between. Germline V gene lookup returns CDR1 MNHEY and CDR2 SVGEGT. The CDR3 here is CASSPGLRSTEAFF. The CDR3, as DNA: TGTGCCAGCAGCCCGGGACTAAGGAGCACTGAAGCTTTCTTT.

The chain is built from TRBV29-1 and TRBJ1-1; 7 bases map to TRBD1. V shed 6 bases, J shed 0 bases, and the junction held 4 bases outside the gene matches. The CDR3 has 13 amino acids. Germline CDR1 reads SQVTM; CDR2 reads ANQGSEA. CDR3 region: CSVKTGLNTEAFF. The CDR3, as DNA: TGCAGCGTCAAGACAGGGCTGAACACTGAAGCTTTCTTT.

This clone was seen a few times. CDR3 in amino acids: CASSTGTSSSYEQYF. For the CDR3, the DNA is TGTGCCAGCAGCACCGGGACTAGCAGCTCCTACGAGCAGTACTTC. This rearrangement joins TRBV7-6 to TRBJ2-7; 9 bases line up with TRBD2. The CDR3 is 15 amino acids. V lost 5 bases, J lost 0 bases, and 5 bases stayed unmatched. Germline V gene sequence: CDR1 SGHVS, CDR2 FNYEAQ. Looking up the rest from reference TRBV7-6 and TRBJ2-7 gives the full variable domain: GAGVSQSPRYKVTKRGQDVALRCDPISGHVSLYWYRQALGQGPEFLTYFNYEAQQDKSGLPNDRFSAERPEGSISTLTIQRTEQRDSAMYRCASSTGTSSSYEQYFGPGTRLTVT.

This sequence joins TRBV23-1 and TRBJ2-7; tentative D call: TRBD1 (6 bases). TRBV23-1 is an ORF, and what it does is uncertain. V gave up 0 bases and J gave up 4 bases, with 19 bases separating them. This CDR3 is built from 17 residues. The DNA of the CDR3 is TGCGCCAGCAGTCAATCGAAAAAGGACAGATCGCTGTACGAGCAGTACTTC. Encoded protein: CASSQSKKDRSLYEQYF.

V and J are TRBV24-1 and TRBJ2-7; 7 bases are shared with TRBD1. CDR1 and CDR2 (germline): KGHDR, SFDVKD. CDR3 length: 12 amino acids. J gave up 2 bases and V 9 bases, and 3 bases lay outside the gene matches. CDR3 nucleotides: TGTGCCACCTTAGGGACAGCCTACGAGCAGTACTTC. Protein: CATLGTAYEQYF.

The chain uses TRBV9 and TRBJ2-1, with 10 bases matching TRBD1. V shed 4 bases and J 7 bases; nucleotides not matched to a gene: 11. The CDR3 has 16 amino acids. The germline CDR1 and CDR2 sequences are SGDLS and YYNGEE. The CDR3 loop reads CASSPHGGTGVNEQFF. The CDR3 nucleotides read TGTGCCAGCAGCCCCCATGGCGGGACAGGGGTAAATGAGCAGTTCTTC.

In this sample, this clone turned up a few times. This chain uses TRBV10-1 with TRBJ2-2; D is undetermined. This CDR3 comprises 11 residues. CDR1 and CDR2 (germline): WNHNN, SYGVQD (reference sequence). With 4 bases removed from V and 7 bases from J, the gap between germline ends came to 4 bases. In nucleotides, the CDR3 is TGCGCCAGCAGTGGGAGCGGGGAGCTGTTTTTT. It yields the protein CASSGSGELFF.

V and J are TRBV12-3 or TRBV12-4 and TRBJ2-7; possible D gene TRBD1, 6 bases. Trimming removed 6 bases from V and 6 bases from J, with 12 bases in between. The CDR3 has 12 residues. This chain's CDR3 is CASSLGQFEQYF. The CDR3, as DNA: TGTGCCAGCAGCCTTGGACAGTTCGAGCAGTACTTC.

The rearrangement links TRBV15 to TRBJ1-4, with 10 bases aligning to TRBD1. This CDR3 is built from 14 residues. Germline V gene lookup returns CDR1 LNHNV and CDR2 YYDKDF (reference sequence). The V and J ends lost 4 bases and 8 bases, in that order; junction bases with no gene match: 4. CDR3 coding DNA: TGTGCCACCAGCACCCGGGACAGGGGCGAAAAACTGTTTTTT. This encodes CATSTRDRGEKLFF.

The chain uses TRBV5-4 and TRBJ2-2; 12 bases map to TRBD2. This CDR3 has 16 amino acids. Trimming at V came to 4 bases and at J to 6 bases, leaving 7 bases not matched to a gene. CDR1 is SGHNT, CDR2 YYREEE, per germline (reference sequence). CDR3 bases: TGTGCCAGCAGCCCTAGCGGGGGGGCCCTCGCCGGGGAGCTGTTTTTT. Translation gives CASSPSGGALAGELFF.

This clone was seen at least ten times. CDR3 in DNA: TGTGCCAGTAGTATAGCCCGGGACTATGAAGCTTTCTTT. Translated, it gives CASSIARDYEAFF. The chain carries TRBV19 and TRBJ1-1, with D possibly being TRBD1 (5 bases). Trimming cost V 1 base and J 7 bases, with 10 bases left between them. The length of the CDR3 is 13 residues. Germline V gives CDR1 LNHDA, CDR2 SQIVND (reference sequence).